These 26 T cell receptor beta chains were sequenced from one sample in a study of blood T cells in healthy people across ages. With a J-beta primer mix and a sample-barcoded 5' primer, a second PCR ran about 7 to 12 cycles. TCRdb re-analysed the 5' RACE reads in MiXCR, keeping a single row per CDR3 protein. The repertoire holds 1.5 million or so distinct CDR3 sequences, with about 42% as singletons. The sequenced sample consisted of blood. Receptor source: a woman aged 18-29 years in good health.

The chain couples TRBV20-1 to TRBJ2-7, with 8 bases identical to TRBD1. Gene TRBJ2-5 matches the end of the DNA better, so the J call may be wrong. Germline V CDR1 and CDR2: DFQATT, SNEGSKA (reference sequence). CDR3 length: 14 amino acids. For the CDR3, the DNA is TGCAGTGCTAGAGACGTCAGGGGGCGAGAGACCCAGTACTTC. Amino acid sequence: CSARDVRGRETQYF.

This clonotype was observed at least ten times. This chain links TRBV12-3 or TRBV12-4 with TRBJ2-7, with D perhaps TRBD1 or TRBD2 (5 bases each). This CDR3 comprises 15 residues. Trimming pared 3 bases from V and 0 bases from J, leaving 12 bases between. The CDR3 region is CASSLGRDASYEQYF. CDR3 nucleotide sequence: TGTGCCAGCAGTTTGGGAAGGGACGCCTCCTACGAGCAGTACTTC.

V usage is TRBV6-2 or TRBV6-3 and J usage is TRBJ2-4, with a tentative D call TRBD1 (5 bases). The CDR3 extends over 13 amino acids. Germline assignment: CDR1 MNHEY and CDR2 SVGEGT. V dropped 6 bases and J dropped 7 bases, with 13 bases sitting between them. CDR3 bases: TGTGCCAGCAGCTCACCCCCAGGGAACATTCAGTACTTC. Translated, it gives CASSSPPGNIQYF.

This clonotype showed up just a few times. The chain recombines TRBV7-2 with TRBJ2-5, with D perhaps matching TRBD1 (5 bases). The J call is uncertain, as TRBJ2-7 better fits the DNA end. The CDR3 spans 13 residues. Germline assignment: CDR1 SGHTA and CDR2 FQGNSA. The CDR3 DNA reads TGTGCCAGCACCCCAGGGTTGGTGAGCGAGCAGTACTTC. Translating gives CASTPGLVSEQYF.

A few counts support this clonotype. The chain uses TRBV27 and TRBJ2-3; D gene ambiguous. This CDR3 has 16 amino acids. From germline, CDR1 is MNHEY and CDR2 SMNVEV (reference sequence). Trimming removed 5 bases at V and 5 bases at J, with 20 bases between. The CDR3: CASSPLDGLSIDTQYF. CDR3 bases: TGTGCCAGCAGTCCTCTGGACGGCCTTAGTATAGATACGCAGTATTTT.

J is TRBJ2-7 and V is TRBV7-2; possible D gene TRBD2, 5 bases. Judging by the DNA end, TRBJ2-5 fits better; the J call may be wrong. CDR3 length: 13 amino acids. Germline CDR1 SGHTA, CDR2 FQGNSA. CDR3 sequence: CASSLISVETQYF. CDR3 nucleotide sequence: TGTGCCAGCAGCTTAATTAGCGTGGAGACCCAGTACTTC.

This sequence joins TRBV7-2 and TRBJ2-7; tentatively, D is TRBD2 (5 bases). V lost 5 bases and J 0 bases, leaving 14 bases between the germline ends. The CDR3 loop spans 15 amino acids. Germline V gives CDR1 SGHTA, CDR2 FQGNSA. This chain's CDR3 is CASSPRAAASYEQYF. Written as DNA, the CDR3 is TGTGCCAGCAGCCCGCGGGCAGCGGCCTCCTACGAGCAGTACTTC.

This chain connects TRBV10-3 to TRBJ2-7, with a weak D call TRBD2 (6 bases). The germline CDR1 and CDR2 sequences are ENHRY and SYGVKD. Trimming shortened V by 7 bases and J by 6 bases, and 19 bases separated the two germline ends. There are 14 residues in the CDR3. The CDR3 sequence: CAINTVDGGPEQYF. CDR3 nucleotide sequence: TGTGCCATCAATACGGTGGACGGGGGTCCCGAGCAGTACTTC.

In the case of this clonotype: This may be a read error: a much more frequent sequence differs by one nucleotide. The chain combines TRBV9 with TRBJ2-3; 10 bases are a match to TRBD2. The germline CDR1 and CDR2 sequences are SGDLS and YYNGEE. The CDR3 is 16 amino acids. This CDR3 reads CASSARAGGFPDAQYF. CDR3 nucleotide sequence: TGTGCCAGCAGCGCCCGAGCGGGAGGGTTCCCAGATGCGCAGTATTTT. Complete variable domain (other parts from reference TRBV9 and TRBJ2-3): DSGVTQTPKHLITATGQRVTLRCSPRSGDLSVYWYQQSLDQGLQFLIQYYNGEERAKGNILERFSAQQFPDLHSELNLSSLELGDSALYFCASSARAGGFPDAQYFGPGTRLTVL.

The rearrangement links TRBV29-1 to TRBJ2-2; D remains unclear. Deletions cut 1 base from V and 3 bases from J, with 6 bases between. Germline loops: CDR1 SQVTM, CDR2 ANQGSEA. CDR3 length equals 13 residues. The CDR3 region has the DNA TGCAGCGTTGAAGGACTGTACACCGGGGAGCTGTTTTTT. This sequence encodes CSVEGLYTGELFF.

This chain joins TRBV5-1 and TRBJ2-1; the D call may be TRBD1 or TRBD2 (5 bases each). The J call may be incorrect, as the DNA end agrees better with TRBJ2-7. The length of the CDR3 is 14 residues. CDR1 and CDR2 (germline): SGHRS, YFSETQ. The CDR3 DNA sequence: TGCGCCAGCAGCTCGGGACCTGGCGGCTACGAGCAGTACTTC. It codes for CASSSGPGGYEQYF.

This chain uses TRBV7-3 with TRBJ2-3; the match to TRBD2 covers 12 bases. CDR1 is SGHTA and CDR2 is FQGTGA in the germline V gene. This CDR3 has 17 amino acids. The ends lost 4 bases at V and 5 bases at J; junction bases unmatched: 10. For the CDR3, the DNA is TGTGCCAGCAGCTACGGACTAGCGGGATTTGGGAGAGATACGCAGTATTTT. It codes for CASSYGLAGFGRDTQYF.

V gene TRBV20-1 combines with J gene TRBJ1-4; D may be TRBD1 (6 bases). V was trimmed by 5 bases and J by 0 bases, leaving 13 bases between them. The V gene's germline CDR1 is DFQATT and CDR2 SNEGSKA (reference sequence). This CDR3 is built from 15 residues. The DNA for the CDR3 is TGCAGTGCTGAAGACAGGAAATCAACTAATGAAAAACTGTTTTTT. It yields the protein CSAEDRKSTNEKLFF.

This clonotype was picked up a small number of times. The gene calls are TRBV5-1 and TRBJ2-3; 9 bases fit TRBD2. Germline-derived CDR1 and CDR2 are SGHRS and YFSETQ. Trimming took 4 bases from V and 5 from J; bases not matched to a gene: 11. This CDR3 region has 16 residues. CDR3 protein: CASSLWGSGSGDTQYF. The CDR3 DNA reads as TGCGCCAGCAGCCTTTGGGGTAGCGGGAGTGGAGATACGCAGTATTTT.

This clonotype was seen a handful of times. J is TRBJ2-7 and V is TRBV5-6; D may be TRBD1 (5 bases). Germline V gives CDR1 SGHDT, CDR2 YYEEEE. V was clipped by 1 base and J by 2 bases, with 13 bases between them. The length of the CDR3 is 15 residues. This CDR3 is CASSLKGAEAYEQYF. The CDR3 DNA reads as TGTGCCAGCAGCTTGAAAGGGGCAGAGGCCTACGAGCAGTACTTC.

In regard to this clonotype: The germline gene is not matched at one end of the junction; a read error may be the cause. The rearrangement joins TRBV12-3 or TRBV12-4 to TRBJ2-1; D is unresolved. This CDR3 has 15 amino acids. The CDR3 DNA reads TGTGCCATCAGTCCCCAAAGGACGAGATACAATGAGCAGTTCTTC. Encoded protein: CAISPQRTRYNEQFF.

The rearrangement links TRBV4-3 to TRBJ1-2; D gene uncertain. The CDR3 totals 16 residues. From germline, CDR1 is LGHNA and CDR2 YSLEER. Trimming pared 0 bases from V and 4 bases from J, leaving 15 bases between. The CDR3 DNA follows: TGCGCCAGCAGCCAAGAGGCGAGGGTCGGAGGCTATGGCTACACCTTC. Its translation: CASSQEARVGGYGYTF.

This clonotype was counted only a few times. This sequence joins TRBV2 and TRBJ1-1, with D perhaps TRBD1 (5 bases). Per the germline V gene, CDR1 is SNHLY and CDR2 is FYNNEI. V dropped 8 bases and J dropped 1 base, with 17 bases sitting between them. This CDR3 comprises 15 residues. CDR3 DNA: TGTGCCAGCCCTAAGGGGAGCTGGGCGAACACTGAAGCTTTCTTT. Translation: CASPKGSWANTEAFF.

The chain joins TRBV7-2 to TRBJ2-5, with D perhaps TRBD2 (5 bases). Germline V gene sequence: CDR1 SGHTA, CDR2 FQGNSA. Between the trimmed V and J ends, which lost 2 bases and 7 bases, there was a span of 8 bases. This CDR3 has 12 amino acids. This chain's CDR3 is CASSLYRGTQYF. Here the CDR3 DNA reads TGTGCCAGCAGCTTATATCGGGGGACCCAGTACTTC.

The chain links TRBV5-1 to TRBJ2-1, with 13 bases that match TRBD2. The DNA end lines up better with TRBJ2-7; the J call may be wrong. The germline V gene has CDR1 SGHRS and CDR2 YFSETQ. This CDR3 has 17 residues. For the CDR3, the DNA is TGCGCCAGCAGCTTGCGGACTAGCGGGAGATTGTACAATGAGCAGTACTTC. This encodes CASSLRTSGRLYNEQYF.

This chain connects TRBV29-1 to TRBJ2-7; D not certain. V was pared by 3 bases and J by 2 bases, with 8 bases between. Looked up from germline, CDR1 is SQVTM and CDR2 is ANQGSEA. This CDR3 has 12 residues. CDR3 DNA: TGCAGCGTTGAGGCCGACACCTACGAGCAGTACTTC. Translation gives CSVEADTYEQYF.

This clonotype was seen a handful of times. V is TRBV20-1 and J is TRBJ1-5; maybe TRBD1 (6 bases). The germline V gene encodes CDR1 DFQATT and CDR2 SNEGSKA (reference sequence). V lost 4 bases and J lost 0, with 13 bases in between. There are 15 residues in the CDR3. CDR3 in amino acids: CSAKPGHHSNQPQHF. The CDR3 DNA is TGCAGTGCTAAACCGGGACACCATAGCAATCAGCCCCAGCATTTT.

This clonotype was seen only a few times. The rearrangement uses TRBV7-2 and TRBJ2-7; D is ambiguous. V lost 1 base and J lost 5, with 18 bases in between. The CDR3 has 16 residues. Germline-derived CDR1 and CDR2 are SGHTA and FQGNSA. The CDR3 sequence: CASSLVLSFPANEQYF. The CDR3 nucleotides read TGTGCCAGCAGCTTAGTCCTTAGTTTCCCGGCTAACGAGCAGTACTTC.

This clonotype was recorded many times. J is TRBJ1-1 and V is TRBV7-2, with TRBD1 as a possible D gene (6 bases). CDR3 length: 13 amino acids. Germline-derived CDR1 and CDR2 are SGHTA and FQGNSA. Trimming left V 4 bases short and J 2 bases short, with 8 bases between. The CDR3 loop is CASSWTANTEAFF. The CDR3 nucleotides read TGTGCCAGCAGCTGGACAGCAAACACTGAAGCTTTCTTT.

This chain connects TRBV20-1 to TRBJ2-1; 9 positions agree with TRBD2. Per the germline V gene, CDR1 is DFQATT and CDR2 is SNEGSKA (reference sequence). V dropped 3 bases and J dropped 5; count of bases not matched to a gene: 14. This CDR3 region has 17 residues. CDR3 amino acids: CSASPSSAGGLNNEQFF. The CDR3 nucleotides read TGCAGTGCTAGTCCGTCGTCGGCGGGAGGGCTGAACAATGAGCAGTTCTTC.

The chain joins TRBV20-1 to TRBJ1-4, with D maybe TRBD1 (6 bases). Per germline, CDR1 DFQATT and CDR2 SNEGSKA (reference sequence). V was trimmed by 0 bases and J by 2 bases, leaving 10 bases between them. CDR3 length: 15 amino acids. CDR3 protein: CSARDWGRTNEKLFF. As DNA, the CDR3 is TGCAGTGCTAGAGATTGGGGGCGGACTAATGAAAAACTGTTTTTT.